This TCR beta chain came from a study of identical twins. This clonotype appeared many times. Antigen specificity is unknown. A template switching step contributed a universal primer site, while unique molecular identifiers were present in the cDNA. TCRdb independently ran MiXCR on the 5' RACE reads; one entry per CDR3 protein. The sample holds hundreds of thousands of distinct CDR3 sequences; around 12% are singletons and the top ten take 1.5% to 2%. The study's findings and limits: There were fewer insertions in abundant cord blood beta clonotypes, but memory repertoires showed no such pattern. Out-of-frame beta sequences exhibited a weaker degree of excess twin sharing.

Each donor (without exception) was a healthy Caucasian. Trimming took off 5 bases at V and 0 bases at J, with 16 bases between the two ends. Per the germline V gene, CDR1 is SGHTA and CDR2 is FQGNSA. The CDR3 consists of 16 residues. The sample also formed part of further work on yellow fever vaccine responses in identical twins.

This chain links TRBV7-2 with TRBJ1-2; D possibly corresponds to TRBD1 (5 bases). This clonotype originated in a woman between 18 and 29 years old in good health. Sequenced sample: PBMCs. In nucleotides, the CDR3 is TGTGCCAGCAGCCCCCTGGGGGACCGAGCTAACTATGGCTACACCTTC. As protein: CASSPLGDRANYGYTF.